This entry is about one T cell receptor (beta chain). Its antigen is as yet unknown. No DNA is given; TCRdb re-called the 5' RACE reads and lists each CDR3 protein once. Recorded for this sample: about 460,000 distinct CDR3 sequences. This entry is derived from a study of T cells expressing NK-cell markers. On the study more broadly: Obtained from sorted CD3+CD56+NKG2C+, CD3+CD56+NKG2C- and CD3+CD56-NKG2C+ T cells were the TCR beta repertoires.

Study-wide points: In about six donors, dominant CD3+CD56+NKG2C+ clonotypes ranked among the top 10 CD8+ clonotypes. Leadership of the CD3+CD56-NKG2C+ fraction also belonged to these clonotypes in four donors.

This CDR3 is 15 amino acids long. This rearrangement joins TRBV12-3 or TRBV12-4 to TRBJ2-3. The sample was blood T cells: a sorted CD56 or NKG2C T cell subset, CD4+ or CD8+ T cells, or bulk PBMC T cells (not recorded which). The receptor was isolated from a woman in her forties or fifties in good health. The CDR3 protein is CASSFGLSSTDTQYF.